These T cell receptor beta chains were read from a single sample in a study of blood T cell repertoires in COVID-19. Here immunoSEQ multiplex PCR was the method, and the copy in TCRdb shows in-frame clones only, minus some. The sample holds more than 300,000 clones, roughly 91% seen once. Specimen: PBMCs or T cells enriched from blood (not recorded which). These receptors all come from a woman under 40 who had recovered from COVID-19. CDR3s include the opening cysteine and the closing phenylalanine or tryptophan. The order of the fields is V gene, J gene, clone size, D gene, CDR3 protein, CDR3 DNA. A D gene is named only where the DNA matches it firmly. A row's size may be missing; if present it is once, few, many or a size class.

V: TRBV7-6
J: TRBJ2-2
size: NA
D: TRBD2
CDR3: CASSLVERENTGELFF
DNA: TGTGCCAGCAGCTTAGTAGAGCGGGAGAACACCGGGGAGCTGTTTTTT

V: TRBV27
J: TRBJ1-1
size: NA
D: NA
CDR3: CASHKSEMNTEAFF
DNA: TGTGCCAGCCACAAGTCCGAAATGAACACTGAAGCTTTCTTT

V: TRBV28
J: TRBJ1-5
size: NA
D: NA
CDR3: CASSLWQGSRSNQPQHF
DNA: TGTGCCAGCAGTTTATGGCAGGGAAGTAGGAGCAATCAGCCCCAGCATTTT

V: TRBV30
J: TRBJ2-4
size: NA
D: NA
CDR3: CAWGRQWDIQYF
DNA: TGTGCCTGGGGTAGACAGTGGGACATTCAGTACTTC

V: TRBV4-1
J: TRBJ1-2
size: NA
D: NA
CDR3: CASSQETGFEAGYTF
DNA: TGCGCCAGCAGCCAAGAAACCGGGTTTGAAGCGGGCTACACCTTC

V: TRBV11-2
J: TRBJ2-1
size: NA
D: NA
CDR3: CASSLDSWTRQYNEQFF
DNA: TGTGCCAGCAGCTTAGATAGTTGGACAAGACAATACAATGAGCAGTTCTTC

V: TRBV14
J: TRBJ2-7
size: NA
D: NA
CDR3: CASSQDQGVFPYEQYF
DNA: TGTGCCAGCAGCCAAGATCAAGGAGTTTTCCCCTACGAGCAGTACTTC

V: TRBV7-9
J: TRBJ1-3
size: few
D: NA
CDR3: CASSLERNTIYF
DNA: TGTGCCAGCAGCTTAGAGAGGAACACCATATATTTT

V: TRBV5-1
J: TRBJ2-1
size: few
D: TRBD2
CDR3: CASSTREEYNEQFF
DNA: TGCGCCAGCAGCACCCGGGAGGAATACAATGAGCAGTTCTTC

V: TRBV5-6
J: TRBJ2-7
size: NA
D: TRBD1
CDR3: CASSLGPGTGGSKQYF
DNA: TGTGCCAGCAGCTTGGGGCCCGGGACAGGGGGCAGCAAGCAGTACTTC

V: TRBV7-9
J: TRBJ2-2
size: NA
D: TRBD2
CDR3: CASSSRWGGSTGELFF
DNA: TGTGCCAGCAGCTCCAGGTGGGGCGGGAGTACCGGGGAGCTGTTTTTT

V: TRBV7-9
J: TRBJ1-1
size: once
D: TRBD1
CDR3: CASSLAGQGTEAFF
DNA: TGTGCCAGCAGCTTAGCGGGACAGGGTACTGAAGCTTTCTTT

V: TRBV20-1
J: TRBJ2-7
size: NA
D: NA
CDR3: CSARQGDEQYF
DNA: TGCAGTGCTAGACAGGGCGACGAGCAGTACTTC

V: TRBV18
J: TRBJ2-3
size: NA
D: TRBD1
CDR3: CASSPPLWGTGSTDTQYF
DNA: TGTGCCAGCTCACCACCGCTTTGGGGGACAGGGAGCACAGATACGCAGTATTTT

V: TRBV7-2
J: TRBJ2-1
size: NA
D: TRBD2
CDR3: CASSLGSRGLADNEQFF
DNA: TGTGCCAGCAGCTTAGGGTCCCGCGGACTAGCGGACAATGAGCAGTTCTTC

V: TRBV3-1/TRBV3-2
J: TRBJ2-7
size: NA
D: NA
CDR3: CASSQGGTGSYEQYF
DNA: TGTGCCAGCAGCCAAGGTGGTACAGGTAGCTACGAGCAGTACTTC

V: TRBV6-1
J: TRBJ2-4
size: few
D: NA
CDR3: CASSEGWAGILDIQYF
DNA: TGTGCCAGCAGTGAAGGATGGGCAGGGATTTTGGACATTCAGTACTTC

V: TRBV7-3
J: TRBJ2-3
size: NA
D: NA
CDR3: CASSLFGTDTQYF
DNA: TGTGCCAGCAGCTTATTCGGCACAGATACGCAGTATTTT

V: TRBV29-1
J: TRBJ2-7
size: NA
D: NA
CDR3: CSVGGVGDVEQYF
DNA: TGCAGCGTGGGGGGTGTAGGAGATGTCGAGCAGTACTTC

V: TRBV7-9
J: TRBJ2-7
size: once
D: TRBD1
CDR3: CASSRGGTGLYEQYF
DNA: TGTGCCAGCAGCCGAGGCGGGACAGGGCTCTACGAGCAGTACTTC

V: TRBV10-2
J: TRBJ1-1
size: NA
D: NA
CDR3: CASSEQSNTEAFF
DNA: TGCGCCAGCAGTGAGCAATCGAACACTGAAGCTTTCTTT

V: TRBV28
J: TRBJ2-7
size: NA
D: NA
CDR3: CASSFGGRGYEQYF
DNA: TGTGCCAGCAGTTTTGGGGGCAGGGGATACGAGCAGTACTTC

V: TRBV5-1
J: TRBJ1-1
size: NA
D: NA
CDR3: CASTLTGLEAFF
DNA: TGCGCCAGCACCCTGACAGGCCTTGAAGCTTTCTTT